The 15 T cell receptor beta chains presented below share a single source sample, sequenced in a study of identical twins. TCRdb reanalysed the 5' RACE reads using MiXCR and keeps one entry per CDR3 protein. Here the sample spans 1.5 million to 2 million distinct CDR3 sequences, under 35% being singletons. The sample consisted of cord blood. All receptors come from a newborn girl in good health.

This chain connects TRBV7-8 to TRBJ1-1; D unresolved. Trimming cost V 7 bases and J 11 bases, with 29 bases left between them. The germline V gene has CDR1 SGHVS and CDR2 FQNEAQ. The CDR3 consists of 16 residues. CDR3 amino acids: CASTQSNPSLPSPAFF. The CDR3 nucleotides read TGTGCCAGCACCCAATCCAATCCTTCTCTCCCCTCTCCGGCTTTCTTT.

Comment on this clonotype: A single base separates this from a much larger clone, so it may be a read error. This rearrangement joins TRBV7-9 to TRBJ2-1, with D perhaps matching TRBD1 (5 bases). This CDR3 is built from 16 residues. Germline CDR1 and CDR2: SEHNR and FQNEAQ (reference sequence). The CDR3 region is CASSQSGSSSYNERFF. DNA of the CDR3: TGTGCCAGCAGCCAATCAGGGTCGAGCTCCTACAATGAGCGGTTCTTC. Together with reference TRBV7-9 and TRBJ2-1, the CDR3 gives the full variable domain: DTGVSQNPRHKITKRGQNVTFRCDPISEHNRLYWYRQTLGQGPEFLTYFQNEAQLEKSRLLSDRFSAERPKGSFSTLEIQRTEQGDSAMYLCASSQSGSSSYNERFFGPGTRLTVL.

The chain uses TRBV28 and TRBJ2-7; 9 bases match TRBD2. The CDR3 covers 20 residues. In germline, CDR1 is MDHEN, CDR2 SYDVKM. The ends lost 0 bases at V and 7 bases at J; junction bases unmatched: 22. The CDR3 reads CASSLWYGTSPQTSYNEQYF. For the CDR3, the DNA is TGTGCCAGCAGTTTATGGTACGGGACTAGCCCACAAACTTCCTACAATGAGCAGTACTTC.

This clonotype was recorded a few times. The J gene is TRBJ1-2, the V gene TRBV7-2; 8 bases align to TRBD1. The V and J ends lost 4 bases and 1 base, in that order; junction bases with no gene match: 5. Germline loops: CDR1 SGHTA, CDR2 FQGNSA. The CDR3 consists of 15 residues. The CDR3 is CASSWGTGVNYGYTF. CDR3 DNA sequence: TGTGCCAGCAGCTGGGGGACAGGCGTTAACTATGGCTACACCTTC. The complete variable domain, with remaining parts taken from reference TRBV7-2 and TRBJ1-2, reads GAGVSQSPSNKVTEKGKDVELRCDPISGHTALYWYRQSLGQGLEFLIYFQGNSAPDKSGLPSDRFSAERTGGSVSTLTIQRTQQEDSAVYLCASSWGTGVNYGYTFGSGTRLTVV.

This sequence joins TRBV20-1 and TRBJ2-1; 14 nucleotides agree with TRBD2. CDR3 size: 14 residues. Germline V gives CDR1 DFQATT, CDR2 SNEGSKA (reference sequence). V lost 3 bases, J lost 12 bases, and 7 bases stayed unmatched. CDR3 nucleotide sequence: TGCAGTGCTAGGGGACTAGCGGGAGCACTTGGGCAGTTCTTC. This encodes CSARGLAGALGQFF.

About this clonotype itself: A much bigger clone sits one base away, suggesting this may be a read error. The chain has TRBV10-3 and TRBJ2-7; no clear D. Trimming cost V 8 bases and J 2 bases, with 13 bases left between them. Germline CDR1 ENHRY, CDR2 SYGVKD. The CDR3 length is 13 residues. Here the CDR3 reads CAILRTDPYEQYF. CDR3 DNA sequence: TGTGCCATCCTCCGGACCGATCCCTACGAGCAGTACTTC.

The CDR3 protein is CASSLVKLFF. CDR3 nucleotide sequence: TGTGCCAGCAGCTTAGTGAAACTGTTTTTT. This chain uses TRBV13 with TRBJ1-4; no clear D gene. This CDR3 spans 10 amino acids. The germline gives CDR1 PRHDT, CDR2 FYEKMQ (reference sequence). Trimming pared 1 base from V and 11 bases from J, leaving 2 bases between. Drawing the rest from reference TRBV13 and TRBJ1-4, the complete variable domain is AAGVIQSPRHLIKEKRETATLKCYPIPRHDTVYWYQQGPGQDPQFLISFYEKMQSDKGSIPDRFSAQQFSDYHSELNMSSLELGDSALYFCASSLVKLFFGSGTQLSVL.

The chain links TRBV7-9 to TRBJ2-5, with D perhaps assigned TRBD1 or TRBD2 (5 bases each). CDR1 and CDR2 (germline): SEHNR, FQNEAQ (reference sequence). The CDR3 covers 18 residues. V dropped 8 bases and J dropped 11 bases, with 36 bases sitting between them. Here the CDR3 reads CASDGRLVDHEGHNEQYF. CDR3 nucleotides: TGTGCCAGCGATGGTCGGCTAGTCGATCATGAGGGGCATAATGAGCAGTACTTC.

In this sample, this clonotype turned up once. The chain combines TRBV20-1 with TRBJ2-3; D gene unclear. This CDR3 comprises 14 residues. Per the germline V gene, CDR1 is DFQATT and CDR2 is SNEGSKA (reference sequence). With 6 bases removed from V and 6 bases from J, the gap between germline ends came to 19 bases. CDR3 sequence (DNA): TGCAGTGCCCAAAGAGTGGCAACGGTGGATACGCAGTATTTT. This gives the protein CSAQRVATVDTQYF.

This clonotype was recorded a few times. The chain carries TRBV12-3 or TRBV12-4 and TRBJ2-1; 13 bases are a match to TRBD2. This CDR3 has 16 residues. J was trimmed by 10 bases and V by 3 bases; bases with no gene match: 9. In DNA form, the CDR3 reads TGTGCCAGCAGTTTTGTACTAGCGGGAGGGCCTAGCGAGCAGTTCTTC. Its protein product is CASSFVLAGGPSEQFF.

The CDR3 sequence: CASSGTEEQYF. In DNA form, the CDR3 reads TGTGCCAGCAGTGGGACAGAGGAGCAGTACTTC. The chain couples TRBV6-1 to TRBJ2-4; D perhaps matches TRBD1 (6 bases). The CDR3 extends over 11 amino acids. Germline V gene sequence: CDR1 MNHNS, CDR2 SASEGT. V was pared by 4 bases and J by 13 bases, with 11 bases between.

The genes are TRBV29-1 and TRBJ2-1, with D uncertain. V dropped 6 bases and J dropped 10 bases, with 13 bases sitting between them. The CDR3 runs 11 residues. Looked up from germline, CDR1 is SQVTM and CDR2 is ANQGSEA. The CDR3 here is CSVPLGYEQFF. The CDR3 DNA is TGCAGCGTCCCCCTAGGCTACGAGCAGTTCTTC.

A word on this clonotype: A read error may account for a junction end that differs from germline. The genes are TRBV5-6 and TRBJ1-2; TRBD1 matches at 8 bases. The germline CDR1 and CDR2 sequences are SGHDT and YYEEEE. The CDR3 totals 16 residues. CDR3 nucleotides: TGTGCTAGCAGCCCCGCAGCGGGACAGGCCCTTTATGGCTACACCTTC. Amino acid sequence: CASSPAAGQALYGYTF.

The chain carries TRBV27 and TRBJ1-2, with D possibly being TRBD1 (5 bases). This CDR3 has 13 amino acids. V dropped 8 bases and J dropped 7 bases, with 17 bases sitting between them. Germline V lookup: CDR1 MNHEY, CDR2 SMNVEV (reference sequence). CDR3 coding DNA: TGTGCCAGCCTAAATCGGAGGCAGGGTGGCTACACCTTC. Protein sequence: CASLNRRQGGYTF.

A note on this clonotype: One end of the junction fails to match germline, which may point to a read error. CDR3 sequence reads: CASSLYRRGPNNERFF. The CDR3 region has the DNA TGTGCCAGCAGTTTATACCGCAGGGGGCCAAACAATGAGCGGTTCTTC. The V and J genes are TRBV28 and TRBJ2-1; the match to TRBD1 covers 8 bases. This CDR3 contains 16 residues. From germline, CDR1 is MDHEN and CDR2 SYDVKM.